The T cell receptor beta chain described here comes from a study of T cells expressing NK-cell markers. At the level of the study: HCMV serostatus: most of the eight sequenced donors positive, one negative.

Comment on this clonotype: Antigen: not known.

UMI-tagged 5'RACE template switching yielded the TCR beta cDNA. TCRdb derives one entry per CDR3 protein from the 5' RACE reads, leaving out DNA. Its listing shows a few hundred thousand distinct CDR3 sequences. From germline, CDR1 is SGHRS and CDR2 YFSETQ. This CDR3 has 15 amino acids. Study-level points and caveats: Once again these clonotypes came out on top in the CD3+CD56-NKG2C+ fraction of several donors.

The genes are TRBV5-1 and TRBJ2-1. Sample: blood T cells: a sorted CD56 or NKG2C T cell subset, CD4+ or CD8+ T cells, or bulk PBMC T cells (not recorded which). The sequence was obtained from a man in his late teens or twenties in good health. CDR3 residues: CASSSGARLYNEQFF.